A selection of T cell receptor beta chains follows, all from one sample in a study of blood T cell repertoires in COVID-19. Generated by immunoSEQ multiplex PCR, the TCRdb table keeps only in-frame clones and is missing some. The sample consists of about 97,000 clones, 87% of them appearing once. The sequencing input was peripheral blood. Source of these receptors: a human donor in a cohort sampled during active COVID-19. CDR3s include the opening cysteine and the closing phenylalanine or tryptophan. Fields, in order: clone size, J gene, V gene, D gene, CDR3 protein, CDR3 DNA. The D gene is left open where the match is weak. A row's size may be missing; if present it is once, few, many or a size class.

clone_size: -
j_call: TRBJ2-5
v_call: TRBV7-2
d_call: TRBD1
cdr3_aa: CASSLLGQGKGTETQYF
cdr3_nt: TGTGCCAGCAGCTTACTCGGACAGGGGAAGGGAACAGAGACCCAGTACTTC

clone_size: -
j_call: TRBJ1-3
v_call: TRBV15
d_call: -
cdr3_aa: CATSRARGGGNTIYF
cdr3_nt: TGTGCCACCAGCAGAGCACGGGGAGGTGGAAACACCATATATTTT

clone_size: -
j_call: TRBJ1-6
v_call: TRBV7-9
d_call: -
cdr3_aa: CANSRPADSPLHF
cdr3_nt: TGTGCCAACAGCCGACCGGCGGATTCACCCCTCCACTTT

clone_size: -
j_call: TRBJ2-1
v_call: TRBV4-2
d_call: -
cdr3_aa: CASSLDRVNEQFF
cdr3_nt: TGTGCCAGCAGCCTGGATCGGGTCAATGAGCAGTTCTTC

clone_size: -
j_call: TRBJ1-4
v_call: TRBV30
d_call: -
cdr3_aa: CAWGRQNNEKLFF
cdr3_nt: TGTGCCTGGGGGAGACAGAATAATGAAAAACTGTTTTTT

clone_size: -
j_call: TRBJ1-1
v_call: TRBV5-1
d_call: TRBD1
cdr3_aa: CASSPGTGGAGTEAFF
cdr3_nt: TGCGCCAGCAGCCCTGGGACAGGGGGCGCGGGCACTGAAGCTTTCTTT

clone_size: -
j_call: TRBJ1-2
v_call: TRBV2
d_call: -
cdr3_aa: CASSEGQNGYTF
cdr3_nt: TGTGCCAGCAGTGAAGGACAGAATGGCTACACCTTC

clone_size: once
j_call: TRBJ2-2
v_call: TRBV2
d_call: -
cdr3_aa: CASSEAYWGGTGELFF
cdr3_nt: TGTGCCAGCAGTGAAGCTTACTGGGGCGGCACCGGGGAGCTGTTTTTT

clone_size: -
j_call: TRBJ1-5
v_call: TRBV30
d_call: TRBD1
cdr3_aa: CAWSTGTGVFNQPQHF
cdr3_nt: TGTGCCTGGAGTACCGGGACAGGGGTTTTCAATCAGCCCCAGCATTTT

clone_size: -
j_call: TRBJ2-1
v_call: TRBV10-3
d_call: TRBD2
cdr3_aa: CAISASTSGHNEQFF
cdr3_nt: TGTGCCATCAGTGCCTCGACTAGCGGGCACAATGAGCAGTTCTTC

clone_size: -
j_call: TRBJ2-1
v_call: TRBV19
d_call: TRBD2
cdr3_aa: CASSISSGNYNEQFF
cdr3_nt: TGTGCCAGTAGTATTTCTAGCGGGAACTACAATGAGCAGTTCTTC

clone_size: once
j_call: TRBJ1-1
v_call: TRBV24-1
d_call: -
cdr3_aa: CATSAGQNTEAFF
cdr3_nt: TGTGCCACCAGTGCGGGACAGAACACTGAAGCTTTCTTT

clone_size: -
j_call: TRBJ1-4
v_call: TRBV10-3
d_call: -
cdr3_aa: CATSLGAEEKLFF
cdr3_nt: TGTGCCACCTCTTTGGGGGCGGAAGAAAAACTGTTTTTT

clone_size: once
j_call: TRBJ2-5
v_call: TRBV5-1
d_call: TRBD1
cdr3_aa: CASSWTGWETQYF
cdr3_nt: TGCGCCAGCAGCTGGACAGGGTGGGAGACCCAGTACTTC

clone_size: -
j_call: TRBJ1-5
v_call: TRBV7-2
d_call: -
cdr3_aa: CASSPGRGQPQHF
cdr3_nt: TGTGCCAGCAGCCCCGGACGGGGTCAGCCCCAGCATTTT

clone_size: once
j_call: TRBJ2-3
v_call: TRBV30
d_call: TRBD1
cdr3_aa: CAQGAWGTDTQYF
cdr3_nt: TGTGCCCAGGGGGCTTGGGGCACAGATACGCAGTATTTT

clone_size: -
j_call: TRBJ2-3
v_call: TRBV5-5
d_call: TRBD2
cdr3_aa: CASSLAGLAGEVAQYF
cdr3_nt: TGTGCCAGCAGCTTGGCCGGTCTAGCGGGGGAGGTTGCGCAGTATTTT

clone_size: -
j_call: TRBJ2-7
v_call: TRBV7-2
d_call: -
cdr3_aa: CASSPRTGPYEQYF
cdr3_nt: TGTGCCAGCAGCCCCCGCACAGGTCCCTACGAGCAGTACTTC

clone_size: -
j_call: TRBJ2-1
v_call: TRBV14
d_call: TRBD2
cdr3_aa: CASSQALGLPLPGEQFF
cdr3_nt: TGTGCCAGCAGCCAAGCCCTGGGACTACCGCTCCCAGGTGAGCAGTTCTTC

clone_size: -
j_call: TRBJ2-3
v_call: TRBV4-1
d_call: -
cdr3_aa: CASNQGGSGSASGTDTQYF
cdr3_nt: TGCGCCAGCAACCAAGGGGGCAGCGGGAGCGCGTCAGGCACAGATACGCAGTATTTT

clone_size: -
j_call: TRBJ1-1
v_call: TRBV5-5
d_call: TRBD1
cdr3_aa: CASSPQGARNTEAFF
cdr3_nt: TGTGCCAGCAGCCCACAGGGGGCTCGGAACACTGAAGCTTTCTTT

clone_size: -
j_call: TRBJ2-3
v_call: TRBV24-1
d_call: TRBD1
cdr3_aa: CATSDRGTDTQYF
cdr3_nt: TGTGCCACCAGCGACAGGGGTACAGATACGCAGTATTTT

clone_size: -
j_call: TRBJ1-4
v_call: TRBV5-6
d_call: -
cdr3_aa: CASSHSINEKLFF
cdr3_nt: TGTGCCAGCAGCCATAGTATTAATGAAAAACTGTTTTTT

clone_size: -
j_call: TRBJ2-1
v_call: TRBV7-2
d_call: -
cdr3_aa: CASSPNPPGLPNEQFF
cdr3_nt: TGTGCCAGCAGCCCAAATCCTCCTGGGCTCCCCAATGAGCAGTTCTTC

clone_size: few
j_call: TRBJ1-5
v_call: TRBV6-1
d_call: -
cdr3_aa: CASSEDGGRNQPQHF
cdr3_nt: TGTGCCAGCAGCGAAGACGGAGGGCGGAATCAGCCCCAGCATTTT

clone_size: -
j_call: TRBJ1-2
v_call: TRBV25-1
d_call: TRBD1
cdr3_aa: CASSEEGDRGRYTF
cdr3_nt: TGTGCCAGCAGTGAGGAAGGGGACAGGGGTCGCTACACCTTC

clone_size: -
j_call: TRBJ2-5
v_call: TRBV5-1
d_call: TRBD1
cdr3_aa: CASSLGTGTETQYF
cdr3_nt: TGCGCCAGCAGCTTGGGGACAGGGACGGAGACCCAGTACTTC

clone_size: -
j_call: TRBJ2-1
v_call: TRBV19
d_call: TRBD2
cdr3_aa: CASSITSGTYNEQFF
cdr3_nt: TGTGCCAGTAGTATAACTAGCGGGACATACAATGAGCAGTTCTTC

clone_size: -
j_call: TRBJ1-1
v_call: TRBV12-5
d_call: TRBD1
cdr3_aa: CASGLVLGTGTGATEAFF
cdr3_nt: TGTGCTAGTGGTTTGGTACTTGGCACAGGCACAGGGGCCACTGAAGCTTTCTTT

clone_size: once
j_call: TRBJ1-2
v_call: TRBV19
d_call: -
cdr3_aa: CASSIDVGHTNYGYTF
cdr3_nt: TGTGCCAGTAGTATAGACGTGGGGCACACGAACTATGGCTACACCTTC

clone_size: -
j_call: TRBJ2-5
v_call: TRBV5-4
d_call: TRBD2
cdr3_aa: CASSSSGIRETQYF
cdr3_nt: TGTGCCAGCAGCTCTAGCGGGATAAGGGAGACCCAGTACTTC

clone_size: -
j_call: TRBJ1-2
v_call: TRBV3-1/TRBV3-2
d_call: -
cdr3_aa: CASSQPGRGGYTF
cdr3_nt: TGTGCCAGCAGCCAACCAGGGAGGGGTGGCTACACCTTC

clone_size: -
j_call: TRBJ1-3
v_call: TRBV18
d_call: -
cdr3_aa: CASSLGQSSGNTIYF
cdr3_nt: TGTGCCAGCTCACTCGGACAGAGCTCTGGAAACACCATATATTTT

clone_size: -
j_call: TRBJ2-2
v_call: TRBV9
d_call: -
cdr3_aa: CASSVNLHTGELFF
cdr3_nt: TGTGCCAGCAGCGTAAACTTGCACACCGGGGAGCTGTTTTTT

clone_size: once
j_call: TRBJ2-7
v_call: TRBV6-5
d_call: TRBD1
cdr3_aa: CASSYSGTGALYEQYF
cdr3_nt: TGTGCCAGCAGTTACTCGGGGACAGGGGCGTTATACGAGCAGTACTTC

clone_size: few
j_call: TRBJ1-2
v_call: TRBV4-3
d_call: -
cdr3_aa: CASSPPGAGAHYGYTF
cdr3_nt: TGCGCCAGCAGCCCGCCCGGGGCAGGGGCTCACTATGGCTACACCTTC

clone_size: -
j_call: TRBJ2-1
v_call: TRBV5-6
d_call: -
cdr3_aa: CASSLVRSSYNEQFF
cdr3_nt: TGTGCCAGCAGCTTGGTGCGGAGCTCCTACAATGAGCAGTTCTTC

clone_size: -
j_call: TRBJ1-2
v_call: TRBV28
d_call: TRBD1
cdr3_aa: CASMGQGRDYGYTF
cdr3_nt: TGTGCCAGCATGGGACAGGGGAGGGACTATGGCTACACCTTC

clone_size: -
j_call: TRBJ2-7
v_call: TRBV5-4
d_call: TRBD1
cdr3_aa: CASRNRQGVATEQYF
cdr3_nt: TGTGCCAGCAGGAATAGACAGGGGGTAGCTACTGAGCAGTACTTC

clone_size: -
j_call: TRBJ1-6
v_call: TRBV6-6
d_call: -
cdr3_aa: CASSGLSDNSPLHF
cdr3_nt: TGTGCCAGCAGTGGGCTATCCGATAATTCACCCCTCCACTTT

clone_size: -
j_call: TRBJ2-7
v_call: TRBV4-2
d_call: TRBD2
cdr3_aa: CASSQGSGGSYEQYF
cdr3_nt: TGTGCCAGCAGCCAAGGATCGGGCGGGAGCTACGAGCAGTACTTC